These 16 T cell receptor beta chains share one sample of origin, sequenced in a study of T cell responses to AZD1222 COVID-19 vaccine. Clones were read by immunoSEQ multiplex PCR, and TCRdb kept only the in-frame ones, dropping some. The table lists some 170,000 clones, approximately 95% of them singletons. The specimen was peripheral blood, collected 28 days after the second dose of the MenACWY control vaccine. All receptors come from an adult who received the MenACWY meningococcal vaccine as a control.

The J gene is TRBJ1-6, the V gene TRBV6-5; TRBD1 aligns across 8 bases. V shed 7 bases, J shed 7 bases, and the junction held 6 bases outside the gene matches. Germline CDR1 is MNHEY and CDR2 is SVGAGI. The CDR3 is 14 residues long. As DNA, the CDR3 is TGTGCCAGCATCAGGGGGCGCGAAAATTCACCCCTCCACTTT. Translation: CASIRGRENSPLHF.

The V gene is TRBV10-3, the J gene TRBJ1-1; possible D gene TRBD1, 5 bases. This CDR3 has 13 residues. The germline gives CDR1 ENHRY, CDR2 SYGVKD. The CDR3 DNA follows: TGTGGCTGCCGTCCACAGGCGAACACTGAAGCTTTCTTT. It translates to CGCRPQANTEAFF.

This clone was seen once. V and J are TRBV2 and TRBJ2-7; D is undetermined. Between the trimmed V and J ends, which lost 1 base and 4 bases, there was a span of 2 bases. The CDR3 loop spans 11 amino acids. The germline gives CDR1 SNHLY, CDR2 FYNNEI. The CDR3 here is CASSEGYEQYF. The CDR3, as DNA: TGTGCCAGCAGTGAAGGTTACGAGCAGTACTTC.

The rearrangement joins TRBV18 to TRBJ1-3, with a tentative D call TRBD1 (5 bases). V dropped 3 bases and J dropped 2 bases, with 17 bases sitting between them. CDR1 is KGHSH, CDR2 LQKENI, per germline. The CDR3 is 17 residues long. The DNA for the CDR3 is TGTGCCAGCTCACCTTACGTCCATGGGGGGACTGGAAACACCATATATTTT. Translating it yields CASSPYVHGGTGNTIYF. Based on the CDR3 plus reference TRBV18 and TRBJ1-3, the full variable domain is NAGVMQNPRHLVRRRGQEARLRCSPMKGHSHVYWYRQLPEEGLKFMVYLQKENIIDESGMPKERFSAEFPKEGPSILRIQQVVRGDSAAYFCASSPYVHGGTGNTIYFGEGSWLTVV.

The rearrangement uses TRBV9 and TRBJ2-5; no reliable D call. Trimming removed 1 base from V and 4 bases from J, with 11 bases in between. There are 14 residues in the CDR3. Germline CDR1 reads SGDLS; CDR2 reads YYNGEE. In DNA, the CDR3 is TGTGCCAGCAGCGTAACCTCCGGCGGAGAGACCCAGTACTTC. Protein product: CASSVTSGGETQYF.

V usage is TRBV6-2 or TRBV6-3 and J usage is TRBJ1-5, with D perhaps matching TRBD1 (6 bases). CDR1 and CDR2 from the germline V gene are MNHEY and SVGEGT. Between the trimmed V and J ends, which lost 1 base and 2 bases, there was a span of 21 bases. There are 19 residues in the CDR3. The CDR3 region has the DNA TGTGCCAGCAGTTACTACCCCCCTATGGGGGCAAGGGGCAATCAGCCCCAGCATTTT. Amino acids: CASSYYPPMGARGNQPQHF.

The genes are TRBV13 and TRBJ2-5; TRBD2 might be the D (6 bases). The CDR3 extends over 14 amino acids. Germline values: CDR1 PRHDT, CDR2 FYEKMQ (reference sequence). V lost 5 bases to trimming and J lost 2 bases, with 12 bases between them. The CDR3 is CASSHSGLQETQYF. CDR3 sequence (DNA): TGTGCCAGCAGCCATTCGGGACTTCAAGAGACCCAGTACTTC.

The gene calls are TRBV4-1 and TRBJ1-1; 9 nucleotides match TRBD1. Germline CDR1 reads MGHRA; CDR2 reads YSYEKL. V dropped 1 base and J dropped 0; count of bases not matched to a gene: 3. There are 16 residues in the CDR3. CDR3 bases: TGCGCCAGCAGCCAAGTTGACAGGGGGATGAACACTGAAGCTTTCTTT. Protein: CASSQVDRGMNTEAFF.

The rearrangement joins TRBV6-5 to TRBJ2-7; no definite D call. CDR3 length equals 14 residues. Germline V gene data show CDR1 as MNHEY and CDR2 as SVGAGI. V was trimmed by 1 base and J by 0 bases, leaving 7 bases between them. CDR3 residues: CASSYLVSSYEQYF. CDR3 nucleotides: TGTGCCAGCAGTTACTTGGTCAGCTCCTACGAGCAGTACTTC.

This clone was detected only once. In the same sample, other DNA sequences code for this CDR3. The chain employs TRBV28 and TRBJ1-2; D is ambiguous. Germline CDR1 is MDHEN and CDR2 is SYDVKM. V lost 5 bases to trimming and J lost 4 bases, with 5 bases between them. CDR3 length: 11 amino acids. The CDR3 protein is CASSPSYGYTF. The CDR3 nucleotides read TGTGCCAGCAGTCCTTCCTATGGCTACACCTTC.

This chain uses TRBV10-1 with TRBJ2-5; 7 bases are a match to TRBD2. Germline V lookup: CDR1 WNHNN, CDR2 SYGVQD (reference sequence). The CDR3 runs 13 residues. Trimming cost V 6 bases and J 4 bases; bases outside gene matches: 5. CDR3 loop: CASSERTRETQYF. As DNA, the CDR3 is TGCGCCAGCAGCGAGAGGACTAGAGAGACCCAGTACTTC.

The chain combines TRBV12-5 with TRBJ2-5; D is undetermined. Germline-derived CDR1 and CDR2 are LGHNT and FRNRAP. The CDR3 contains 10 residues. Trimming removed 6 bases from V and 3 bases from J, with 2 bases in between. The CDR3, as DNA: TGTGCTAGTGGGGAAGAGACCCAGTACTTC. Protein product: CASGEETQYF.

The genes are TRBV6-4 and TRBJ1-5; 7 nucleotides align to TRBD1. The CDR3 consists of 16 residues. V gave up 6 bases and J gave up 4 bases; unmatched junction bases: 12. Germline lookup yields CDR1 MRHNA and CDR2 SNTAGT. CDR3 nucleotide sequence: TGTGCCAGCAGGAGGGGGACAGTCATAAGGAATCAGCCCCAGCATTTT. Its translation is CASRRGTVIRNQPQHF.

The rearrangement links TRBV9 to TRBJ1-4, with unresolved D. Trimming shortened V by 3 bases and J by 6 bases, and 9 bases separated the two germline ends. The germline V gene has CDR1 SGDLS and CDR2 YYNGEE. The CDR3 contains 13 residues. CDR3: CASSAHADEKLFF. As DNA, the CDR3 is TGTGCCAGCAGCGCCCACGCGGATGAAAAACTGTTTTTT.

The chain combines TRBV19 with TRBJ1-5, with D perhaps TRBD1 (5 bases). The CDR3 is 13 residues long. Between the trimmed V and J ends, which lost 3 bases and 4 bases, there was a span of 7 bases. CDR1 is LNHDA, CDR2 SQIVND, per germline (reference sequence). The DNA of the CDR3 is TGTGCCAGTAGTATGCAGGGTAATCAGCCCCAGCATTTT. Residues: CASSMQGNQPQHF.

This chain's CDR3 is CASSHPTSGGTYAAQYF. In DNA form, the CDR3 reads TGTGCCAGCAGCCACCCAACTAGCGGGGGCACCTACGCCGCGCAGTATTTT. The chain recombines TRBV4-2 with TRBJ2-3; TRBD2 matches 11 bases. Germline V gene lookup returns CDR1 LGHNA and CDR2 YNFKEQ. V lost 3 bases and J lost 10; bases outside the gene matches: 15. This CDR3 spans 17 amino acids.